The 20 T cell receptor beta chains in this list originate from one sample, sequenced in a study of beta chain features in type 1 diabetes. The investigators reverse transcribed all of the isolated RNA, so they sequenced expressed TCRB transcripts. Assay used: immunoSEQ multiplex PCR; TCRdb lists only in-frame clones, some missing. This table holds 900,000 or so clones, 15% to 20% found once. The source material was naive CD4+ T cells from blood. These receptors were obtained from a woman in her late teens or twenties in good health.

A remark on this clone: This may come from a read error, since a much larger clone is one base off. The identical CDR3 is also encoded by other nucleotide sequences in the sample. Written as DNA, the CDR3 is TGTGCCAGCAGCTTAGTTATGAACACTGAAGCTTTCTTT. As protein: CASSLVMNTEAFF. The rearrangement joins TRBV28 to TRBJ1-1, with no clear D. Trimming took 6 bases from V and 0 from J, leaving 8 bases between them. CDR1 and CDR2 from the germline V gene are MDHEN and SYDVKM. This CDR3 region has 13 residues.

This clone turned up a few times. The chain couples TRBV4-1 to TRBJ2-1, with 8 bases lining up with TRBD1. There are 16 residues in the CDR3. After removal of 5 bases from V and 4 bases from J, the junction contained 10 bases not matched to a gene. Germline lookup yields CDR1 MGHRA and CDR2 YSYEKL. The CDR3 nucleotides are TGCGCCAGCAGCAAGCAGGGGGCTCGGGGTTACAATGAGCAGTTCTTC. It translates to CASSKQGARGYNEQFF.

The V call is TRBV28, the J call TRBJ1-1; D is ambiguous. The V gene's germline CDR1 is MDHEN and CDR2 SYDVKM. Trimming removed 7 bases from V and 6 bases from J, with 21 bases in between. The CDR3 runs 15 residues. CDR3 amino acids: CASNILGGPSAEAFF. The CDR3 DNA follows: TGTGCCAGCAACATCCTAGGAGGGCCGAGCGCTGAAGCTTTCTTT.

This clone was counted between two and nine times. The gene calls are TRBV12-5 and TRBJ2-7; a possible D gene is TRBD1 (6 bases). CDR3 length: 12 residues. CDR1 is LGHNT, CDR2 FRNRAP, per germline. V dropped 6 bases and J dropped 7 bases, with 13 bases sitting between them. As DNA, the CDR3 is TGTGCTAGTGGCACCACAGGGAGAGAGCAGTACTTC. Translating it yields CASGTTGREQYF. Full variable domain (missing parts from reference TRBV12-5 and TRBJ2-7): DARVTQTPRHKVTEMGQEVTMRCQPILGHNTVFWYRQTMMQGLELLAYFRNRAPLDDSGMPKDRFSAEMPDATLATLKIQPSEPRDSAVYFCASGTTGREQYFGPGTRLTVT.

The V call is TRBV18, the J call TRBJ2-1; the match to TRBD2 covers 10 bases. Germline trimming cut 1 base from V and 9 bases from J; bases unmatched to any gene: 12. The CDR3 totals 17 residues. Germline CDR1 reads KGHSH; CDR2 reads LQKENI. Here the CDR3 reads CASSPRITSGISGEQFF. The CDR3 region has the DNA TGTGCCAGCTCACCACGGATAACTAGCGGGATAAGCGGTGAGCAGTTCTTC.

This clone has a handful of counts. The chain is built from TRBV5-4 and TRBJ2-3; D not certain. The CDR3 runs to 14 residues. Germline V gene sequence: CDR1 SGHNT, CDR2 YYREEE (reference sequence). The V gene lost 0 bases and the J gene lost 2 bases, with 7 bases spanning the gap. The CDR3 DNA follows: TGTGCCAGCAGCTTGGTCCGGAACACAGATACGCAGTATTTT. It codes for CASSLVRNTDTQYF.

This clone was detected a few times. The genes are TRBV6-5 and TRBJ2-5; either TRBD1 or TRBD2 may supply D (7 bases each). Trimming stripped 1 base from V and 3 bases from J, with 12 bases between. In germline, CDR1 is MNHEY, CDR2 SVGAGI. The CDR3 is 15 residues long. The CDR3 DNA reads TGTGCCAGCAGTTACTTGGCAGGGGGGGAAGAGACCCAGTACTTC. The encoded protein is CASSYLAGGEETQYF.

The CDR3 protein is CASSTYPASNEKLFF. The CDR3 nucleotides read TGTGCCAGCAGTACCTATCCAGCCTCTAATGAAAAACTGTTTTTT. The chain couples TRBV6-5 to TRBJ1-4; unclear D gene. This CDR3 spans 15 amino acids. Germline V gene lookup returns CDR1 MNHEY and CDR2 SVGAGI. V shed 5 bases and J shed 3 bases, with 13 bases lying between them.

This clone has just a few counts. V is TRBV7-2 and J is TRBJ1-5; D call uncertain. The CDR3 length is 15 residues. Trimming left V 1 base short and J 2 bases short, with 9 bases between. CDR1 and CDR2 from the germline V gene are SGHTA and FQGNSA. CDR3 in amino acids: CASSLGVSGNQPQHF. The DNA for the CDR3 is TGTGCCAGCAGCTTAGGGGTATCTGGCAATCAGCCCCAGCATTTT.

V gene TRBV4-2 combines with J gene TRBJ2-1, with 12 positions matching TRBD2. The CDR3 runs to 17 residues. V was pared by 4 bases and J by 10 bases, with 14 bases of the junction left unmatched. Germline V gives CDR1 LGHNA, CDR2 YNFKEQ. The CDR3 here is CASSRSRAGTSGPEQFF. In DNA form, the CDR3 reads TGTGCCAGCAGCCGGTCAAGGGCCGGGACTAGCGGGCCCGAGCAGTTCTTC.

A few counts support this clone. The chain couples TRBV9 to TRBJ2-5; D is unresolved. The CDR3 runs 13 residues. Trimming shortened V by 1 base and J by 1 base, and 5 bases separated the two germline ends. The V gene's germline CDR1 is SGDLS and CDR2 YYNGEE. The CDR3 bases are TGTGCCAGCAGCGTAAGTTTCCAAGAGACCCAGTACTTC. Translated: CASSVSFQETQYF.

This clone was detected only a few times. The chain uses TRBV19 and TRBJ1-2, with 7 bases lining up with TRBD1. J gave up 3 bases and V 5 bases, and 6 bases lay outside the gene matches. The CDR3 is made up of 14 amino acids. The V gene's germline CDR1 is LNHDA and CDR2 SQIVND (reference sequence). CDR3 DNA sequence: TGTGCCAGTAGTCTGGACAGGTACTACTATGGCTACACCTTC. Its translation: CASSLDRYYYGYTF.

Only a few counts were recorded for this clone. The rearrangement uses TRBV7-8 and TRBJ1-1; weak D call: TRBD1 (5 bases). Per the germline V gene, CDR1 is SGHVS and CDR2 is FQNEAQ. The V end was cut by 5 bases, the J end by 10 bases, with 17 bases between. The CDR3 spans 13 residues. The CDR3 here is CASSPNRQKGAFF. CDR3 in DNA: TGTGCCAGCAGCCCGAACAGACAGAAGGGAGCTTTCTTT.

This clone was observed a handful of times. This sequence joins TRBV10-3 and TRBJ2-7; no clear D. Trimming cost V 3 bases and J 3 bases, with 12 bases left between them. This CDR3 has 14 amino acids. In germline, CDR1 is ENHRY, CDR2 SYGVKD. The CDR3 reads CAISEYSGSYEQYF. CDR3 DNA sequence: TGTGCCATCAGTGAATATTCGGGCAGCTACGAGCAGTACTTC.

The chain couples TRBV5-1 to TRBJ1-2; no clear D. The CDR3 loop spans 12 amino acids. Between the trimmed V and J ends, which lost 0 bases and 5 bases, there was a span of 5 bases. Germline V gene lookup returns CDR1 SGHRS and CDR2 YFSETQ. In nucleotides, the CDR3 is TGCGCCAGCAGCTTGGGGGCTTATGGCTACACCTTC. This sequence encodes CASSLGAYGYTF.

J is TRBJ2-7 and V is TRBV29-1, with no clear D. Trimming left V 8 bases short and J 4 bases short, with 6 bases between. Germline V gene sequence: CDR1 SQVTM, CDR2 ANQGSEA. The CDR3 totals 9 residues. This CDR3 reads CSLTYEQYF. The CDR3 coding sequence is TGCAGCCTTACTTACGAGCAGTACTTC.

The V call is TRBV2, the J call TRBJ2-3; TRBD1 might be the D (5 bases). The V end was cut by 6 bases, the J end by 4 bases, with 14 bases between. This CDR3 is built from 14 residues. CDR1 and CDR2 from the germline V gene are SNHLY and FYNNEI. Here the CDR3 reads CASSDPHRSDTQYF. CDR3 DNA sequence: TGTGCCAGCAGCGATCCGCACAGGTCAGATACGCAGTATTTT.

In its sample, this clone was seen a few times. This chain connects TRBV13 to TRBJ2-5; 8 nucleotides line up with TRBD1. V shed 6 bases, J shed 5 bases, and the junction held 11 bases outside the gene matches. The CDR3 contains 15 residues. The V gene's germline CDR1 is PRHDT and CDR2 FYEKMQ (reference sequence). In DNA form, the CDR3 reads TGTGCCAGCAGTCAGGAGACAGGGGCGGGGGAGACCCAGTACTTC. It codes for CASSQETGAGETQYF.

Only a few counts were recorded for this clone. The gene calls are TRBV18 and TRBJ2-3; TRBD2 matches at 13 bases. The trim removed 3 bases at V and 5 bases at J, leaving 11 bases unmatched. Germline V gives CDR1 KGHSH, CDR2 LQKENI. CDR3 length: 18 amino acids. The CDR3 DNA sequence: TGTGCCAGCTCACCCCGACTAGCGGGAGGACTGATGGGAGATACGCAGTATTTT. Translating gives CASSPRLAGGLMGDTQYF. Complete variable domain (other parts from reference TRBV18 and TRBJ2-3): NAGVMQNPRHLVRRRGQEARLRCSPMKGHSHVYWYRQLPEEGLKFMVYLQKENIIDESGMPKERFSAEFPKEGPSILRIQQVVRGDSAAYFCASSPRLAGGLMGDTQYFGPGTRLTVL.

The chain carries TRBV28 and TRBJ1-2, with 10 bases matching TRBD1. CDR1 MDHEN and CDR2 SYDVKM come from the germline V gene. Unmatched junction bases numbered 7, after V lost 7 bases and J lost 5 bases. The CDR3 extends over 14 amino acids. This CDR3 reads CASIGGQGTYGYTF. The CDR3 DNA reads as TGTGCCAGCATTGGGGGACAGGGGACGTATGGCTACACCTTC.